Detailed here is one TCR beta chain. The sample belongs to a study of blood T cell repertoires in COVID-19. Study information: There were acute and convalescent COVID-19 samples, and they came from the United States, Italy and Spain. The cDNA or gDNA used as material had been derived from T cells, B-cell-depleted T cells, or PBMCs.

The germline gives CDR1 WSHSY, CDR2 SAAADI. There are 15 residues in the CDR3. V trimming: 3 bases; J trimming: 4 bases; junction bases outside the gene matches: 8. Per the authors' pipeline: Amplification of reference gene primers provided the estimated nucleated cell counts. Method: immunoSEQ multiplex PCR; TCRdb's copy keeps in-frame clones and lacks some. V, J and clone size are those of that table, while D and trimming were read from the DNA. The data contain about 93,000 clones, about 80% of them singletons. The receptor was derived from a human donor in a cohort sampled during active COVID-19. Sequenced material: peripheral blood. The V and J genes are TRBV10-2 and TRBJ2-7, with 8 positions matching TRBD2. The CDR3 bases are TGCGCCAGCAGTGATATTAGCGGGGATAGGTACGAGCAGTACTTC. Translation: CASSDISGDRYEQYF.